The clone carrying this T cell receptor beta chain has a count of ten or more. The CDR3 length is 16 residues. Germline lookup yields CDR1 MDHEN and CDR2 SYDVKM. Trimming at V came to 7 bases and at J to 0 bases, leaving 7 bases not matched to a gene. RNA transcripts provided the source from which TCR beta CDR3 regions were amplified. Initially, a first-round RT-PCR of the TCR CDR3 employed the HTBI primer set. TCRdb used MiXCR to reprocess the multiplex PCR reads, holding one entry per CDR3 protein. The table shows roughly 630,000 distinct CDR3 sequences, with 15% to 18% occurring only once. The sample is drawn from a study of T cells in Graves' hyperthyroidism and ophthalmopathy.

The TCR comes from a woman aged 25 to 45 with Graves' hyperthyroidism. The sequenced sample was blood. The rearrangement uses TRBV28 and TRBJ2-2, with TRBD1 matching 8 bases. The CDR3 here is CASTTRDRTNTGELFF. DNA for the CDR3: TGTGCCAGCACTACCCGGGACAGGACGAACACCGGGGAGCTGTTTTTT.